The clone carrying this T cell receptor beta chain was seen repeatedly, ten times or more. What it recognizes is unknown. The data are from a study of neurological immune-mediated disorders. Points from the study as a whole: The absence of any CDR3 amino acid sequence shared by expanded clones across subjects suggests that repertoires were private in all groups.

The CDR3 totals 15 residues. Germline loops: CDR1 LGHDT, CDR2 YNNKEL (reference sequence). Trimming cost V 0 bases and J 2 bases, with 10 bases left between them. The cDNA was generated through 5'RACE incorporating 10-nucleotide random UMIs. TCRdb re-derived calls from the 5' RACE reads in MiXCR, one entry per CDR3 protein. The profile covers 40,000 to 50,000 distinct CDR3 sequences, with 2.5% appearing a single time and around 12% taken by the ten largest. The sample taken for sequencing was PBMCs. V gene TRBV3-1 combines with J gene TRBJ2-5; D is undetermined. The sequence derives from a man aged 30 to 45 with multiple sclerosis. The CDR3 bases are TGTGCCAGCAGCCAAGAGGCTGGCTTTCAAGAGACCCAGTACTTC. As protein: CASSQEAGFQETQYF.